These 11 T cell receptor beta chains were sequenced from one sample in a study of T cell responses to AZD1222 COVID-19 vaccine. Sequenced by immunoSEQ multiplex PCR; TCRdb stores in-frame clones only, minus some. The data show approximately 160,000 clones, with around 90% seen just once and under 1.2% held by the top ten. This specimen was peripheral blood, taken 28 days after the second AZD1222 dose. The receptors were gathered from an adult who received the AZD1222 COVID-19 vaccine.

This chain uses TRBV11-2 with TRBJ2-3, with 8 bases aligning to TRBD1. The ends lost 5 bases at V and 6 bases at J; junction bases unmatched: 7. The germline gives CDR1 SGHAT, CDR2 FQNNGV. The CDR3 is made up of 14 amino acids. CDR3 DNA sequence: TGTGCCAGCAGCACCCGGACAGGGCGGGATACGCAGTATTTT. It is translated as CASSTRTGRDTQYF.

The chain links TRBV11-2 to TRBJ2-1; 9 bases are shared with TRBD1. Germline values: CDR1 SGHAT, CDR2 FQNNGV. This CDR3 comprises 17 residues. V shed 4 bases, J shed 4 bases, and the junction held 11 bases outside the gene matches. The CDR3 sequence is CASSSPFADRGYNEQFF. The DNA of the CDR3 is TGTGCCAGCAGCTCCCCCTTTGCGGACAGGGGTTACAATGAGCAGTTCTTC.

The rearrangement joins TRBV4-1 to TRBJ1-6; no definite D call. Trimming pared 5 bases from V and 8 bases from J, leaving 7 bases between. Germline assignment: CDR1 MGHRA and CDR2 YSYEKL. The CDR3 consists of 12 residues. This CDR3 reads CASSYSDSPLHF. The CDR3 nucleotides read TGCGCCAGCAGCTACAGTGATTCACCCCTCCACTTT.

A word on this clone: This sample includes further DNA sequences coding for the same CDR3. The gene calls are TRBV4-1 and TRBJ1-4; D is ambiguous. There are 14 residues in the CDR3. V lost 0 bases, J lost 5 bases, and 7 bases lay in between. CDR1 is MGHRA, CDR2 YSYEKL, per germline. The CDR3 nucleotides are TGCGCCAGCAGCCAAGATCGGCAGAATGAAAAACTGTTTTTT. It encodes CASSQDRQNEKLFF.

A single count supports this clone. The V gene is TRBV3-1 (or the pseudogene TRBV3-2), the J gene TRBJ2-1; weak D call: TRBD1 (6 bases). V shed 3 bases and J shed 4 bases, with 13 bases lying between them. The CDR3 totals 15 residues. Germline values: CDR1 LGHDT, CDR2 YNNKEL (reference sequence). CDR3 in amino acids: CASSQRRGDYNEQFF. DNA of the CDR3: TGTGCCAGCAGCCAGCGCAGGGGAGATTACAATGAGCAGTTCTTC.

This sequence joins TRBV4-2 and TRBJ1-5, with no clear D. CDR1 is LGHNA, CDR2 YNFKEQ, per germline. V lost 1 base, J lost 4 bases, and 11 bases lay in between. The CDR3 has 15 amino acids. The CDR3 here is CASSQVAEENQPQHF. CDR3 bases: TGTGCCAGCAGCCAAGTAGCGGAGGAGAATCAGCCCCAGCATTTT.

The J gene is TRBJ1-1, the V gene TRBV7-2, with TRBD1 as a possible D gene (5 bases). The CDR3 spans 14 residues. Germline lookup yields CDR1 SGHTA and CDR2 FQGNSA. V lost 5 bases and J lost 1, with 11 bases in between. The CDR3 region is CASSPGRGNTEAFF. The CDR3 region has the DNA TGTGCCAGCAGCCCAGGGAGGGGGAACACTGAAGCTTTCTTT.

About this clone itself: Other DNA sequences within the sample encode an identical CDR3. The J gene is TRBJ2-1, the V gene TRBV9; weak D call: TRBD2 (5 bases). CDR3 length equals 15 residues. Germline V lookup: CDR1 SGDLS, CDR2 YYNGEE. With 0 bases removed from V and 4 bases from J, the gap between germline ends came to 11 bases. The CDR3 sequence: CASSVAGAAYNEQFF. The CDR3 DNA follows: TGTGCCAGCAGCGTAGCAGGAGCGGCATACAATGAGCAGTTCTTC.

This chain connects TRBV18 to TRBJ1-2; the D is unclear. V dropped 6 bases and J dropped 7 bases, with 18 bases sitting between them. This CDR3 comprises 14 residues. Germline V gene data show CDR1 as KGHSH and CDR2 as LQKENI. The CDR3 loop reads CASSQARSVGGYTF. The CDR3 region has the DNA TGTGCCAGCTCCCAAGCTCGGTCGGTTGGTGGCTACACCTTC. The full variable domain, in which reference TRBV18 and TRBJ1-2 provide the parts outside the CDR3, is NAGVMQNPRHLVRRRGQEARLRCSPMKGHSHVYWYRQLPEEGLKFMVYLQKENIIDESGMPKERFSAEFPKEGPSILRIQQVVRGDSAAYFCASSQARSVGGYTFGSGTRLTVV.

CDR3 in amino acids: CASRLGWGQSSNQPQHF. The CDR3 nucleotides are TGTGCCAGTAGATTAGGGTGGGGACAGTCTAGCAATCAGCCCCAGCATTTT. This chain uses TRBV19 with TRBJ1-5; TRBD1 matches 7 bases. V was pared by 6 bases and J by 0 bases, with 11 bases of the junction left unmatched. This CDR3 is built from 17 residues. The germline CDR1 and CDR2 sequences are LNHDA and SQIVND (reference sequence).

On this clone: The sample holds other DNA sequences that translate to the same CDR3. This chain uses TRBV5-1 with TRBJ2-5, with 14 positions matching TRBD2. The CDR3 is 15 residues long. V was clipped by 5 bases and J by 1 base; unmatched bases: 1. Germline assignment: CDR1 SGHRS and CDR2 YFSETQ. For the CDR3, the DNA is TGCGCCAGCAGGGGACTAGCGGGGGTCCAAGAGACCCAGTACTTC. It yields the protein CASRGLAGVQETQYF.